A single sample is the source of the 16 T cell receptor beta chains below, sequenced in a study of regulatory T cells in long-lasting Graves disease. Noted time point: newly diagnosed GD, antithyroid drugs for less than 3 months. RNA from PBMCs was the source of the TCR library. Building of the TCR beta libraries involved iRepertoire HTBI primers and Arm-PCR of CDR3 regions. TCRdb processed the multiplex PCR reads anew with MiXCR; each CDR3 protein has one entry. The sample has more than 450,000 distinct CDR3 sequences; around 13% are singletons. These same data were also listed under a study on T cells in Graves' hyperthyroidism and ophthalmopathy.

Sequenced here: peripheral blood mononuclear cells (PBMCs), sampled at new diagnosis, from a patient treated with antithyroid drugs. These TCRs come from a woman aged 25 to 39 with Graves disease.

This clonotype was seen many times. The chain joins TRBV28 to TRBJ2-5; 14 bases are a match to TRBD2. The CDR3 spans 19 residues. The J segment lost 4 bases and the V segment lost 4 bases, leaving 14 bases of the junction unmatched. Germline V gene data show CDR1 as MDHEN and CDR2 as SYDVKM. In nucleotides, the CDR3 is TGTGCCAGCAGTTCCCTGACTAGCGGGAGGGCCCGTTTACGAGAGACCCAGTACTTC. Its protein product is CASSSLTSGRARLRETQYF.

The sample holds a few counts of this clonotype. The rearrangement uses TRBV6-5 and TRBJ1-1, with TRBD1 identical over 8 bases. This CDR3 spans 15 amino acids. V was pared by 4 bases and J by 2 bases, with 6 bases of the junction left unmatched. The germline CDR1 and CDR2 sequences are MNHEY and SVGAGI. The CDR3, as DNA: TGTGCCAGCAGTTTCGACAGGGGCGCAAACACTGAAGCTTTCTTT. The encoded protein is CASSFDRGANTEAFF.

The rearrangement joins TRBV2 to TRBJ1-5; D might be TRBD1 (5 bases). Germline CDR1 and CDR2: SNHLY and FYNNEI. This CDR3 contains 14 residues. Deletions cut 3 bases from V and 5 bases from J, with 11 bases between. The CDR3 DNA reads as TGTGCCAGCAGTGATACAAGGGGCGATCAGCCCCAGCATTTT. Translating it yields CASSDTRGDQPQHF. Complete variable domain (other parts from reference TRBV2 and TRBJ1-5): EPEVTQTPSHQVTQMGQEVILRCVPISNHLYFYWYRQILGQKVEFLVSFYNNEISEKSEIFDDQFSVERPDGSNFTLKIRSTKLEDSAMYFCASSDTRGDQPQHFGDGTRLSIL.

This clonotype was found many times. A junction end diverges from the germline sequence, so it may reflect a read error. The chain joins TRBV15 to TRBJ1-4, with D unresolved. The length of the CDR3 is 12 residues. Germline CDR1 is LNHNV and CDR2 is YYDKDF (reference sequence). CDR3 residues: CATSTVGTSRLF. The CDR3 DNA follows: TGTGCCACCAGCACGGTAGGCACAAGCAGGCTTTTT.

This clonotype has at least ten counts. The chain recombines TRBV2 with TRBJ1-1; D gene unclear. The CDR3 is made up of 13 amino acids. Trimming pared 5 bases from V and 0 bases from J, leaving 7 bases between. Germline V lookup: CDR1 SNHLY, CDR2 FYNNEI. This chain's CDR3 is CASSKGMNTEAFF. The CDR3 DNA sequence: TGTGCCAGCAGTAAAGGAATGAACACTGAAGCTTTCTTT.

This clonotype occurred a few times. A single base separates this from a much larger clone, so it may be a read error. V gene TRBV7-8 combines with J gene TRBJ2-3, with D perhaps TRBD1 or TRBD2 (6 bases each). CDR3 length: 18 residues. Germline CDR1 reads SGHVS; CDR2 reads FQNEAQ. The CDR3 region has the DNA TGTGCCAACAGCTCCCGCGGTGGTTACAGGGAAAGGGGAGGAACGCAGTATTTT. It encodes CANSSRGGYRERGGTQYF.

This clonotype was detected ten times or more. The rearrangement links TRBV6-2 or TRBV6-3 to TRBJ2-3, with 8 bases aligning to TRBD2. This CDR3 is built from 19 residues. The germline V gene encodes CDR1 MNHEY and CDR2 SVGEGT. The V segment lost 6 bases and the J segment 4 bases; nucleotides outside the gene matches: 21. For the CDR3, the DNA is TGTGCCAGCAGCATAAGTCCCCCATGGGTAACTAGCGGTTCAGATACGCAGTATTTT. Protein sequence: CASSISPPWVTSGSDTQYF.

The rearrangement uses TRBV30 and TRBJ2-3, with unresolved D. Germline values: CDR1 GTSNPN, CDR2 SVGIG (reference sequence). V dropped 5 bases and J dropped 2 bases, with 11 bases sitting between them. The CDR3 has 13 residues. The CDR3 region has the DNA TGTGCCTGGTCTTCCAGACCCACAGATACGCAGTATTTT. Encoded protein: CAWSSRPTDTQYF. Variable domain in full (rest from reference TRBV30 and TRBJ2-3): SQTIHQWPATLVQPVGSPLSLECTVEGTSNPNLYWYRQAAGRGLQLLFYSVGIGQISSEVPQNLSASRPQDRQFILSSKKLLLSDSGFYLCAWSSRPTDTQYFGPGTRLTVL.

This clonotype showed up many times. The chain recombines TRBV10-1 with TRBJ2-1; no clear D. The CDR3 covers 14 residues. V was trimmed by 0 bases and J by 8 bases, leaving 11 bases between them. Germline V gene data show CDR1 as WNHNN and CDR2 as SYGVQD (reference sequence). In DNA form, the CDR3 reads TGCGCCAGCAGTGAGTCCAGCAGGATCGATGAGCAGTTCTTC. This codes for CASSESSRIDEQFF.

The V call is TRBV20-1, the J call TRBJ1-1; no clear D gene. CDR1 is DFQATT, CDR2 SNEGSKA, per germline (reference sequence). This CDR3 is built from 13 residues. V dropped 0 bases and J dropped 0 bases, with 5 bases sitting between them. CDR3 DNA: TGCAGTGCTAGAGATAACATGAACACTGAAGCTTTCTTT. This encodes CSARDNMNTEAFF.

Note on this clonotype: A much larger clone lies a single base off, so this may be a read error. The V call is TRBV10-1, the J call TRBJ2-2; D is undetermined. The CDR3 is 17 residues long. Germline CDR1 and CDR2: WNHNN and SYGVQD (reference sequence). CDR3: CASSEAKNSLNTRELFF. DNA of the CDR3: TGCGCCAGCAGTGAGGCGAAGAACTCCTTGAACACCCGGGAGCTGTTTTTT.

This clonotype was seen ten or more times. This chain joins TRBV30 and TRBJ2-1; 7 bases are a match to TRBD2. Germline V gene sequence: CDR1 GTSNPN, CDR2 SVGIG (reference sequence). V lost 3 bases and J lost 7; bases outside the gene matches: 9. This CDR3 is built from 14 residues. CDR3 sequence reads: CAWSAGGRWNEQFF. The CDR3 nucleotides are TGTGCCTGGAGCGCCGGGGGGAGGTGGAATGAGCAGTTCTTC.

In its sample, this clonotype was seen once. The chain carries TRBV29-1 and TRBJ2-3, with 12 bases matching TRBD2. With V trimmed by 8 bases and J by 6 bases, 6 bases remained unmatched. Germline CDR1 reads SQVTM; CDR2 reads ANQGSEA. There are 13 residues in the CDR3. The CDR3 sequence is CSSALAGGDTQYF. DNA for the CDR3: TGCAGCTCAGCCCTAGCGGGAGGGGATACGCAGTATTTT.

This clonotype has ten or more counts. The rearrangement links TRBV11-2 to TRBJ2-5; D is undetermined. The CDR3 loop spans 14 amino acids. V was pared by 5 bases and J by 5 bases, with 15 bases between. In germline, CDR1 is SGHAT, CDR2 FQNNGV. The chain's CDR3 is CASSPGHGTETQYF. As DNA, the CDR3 is TGTGCCAGCAGCCCGGGTCACGGAACGGAGACCCAGTACTTC.

This clonotype was seen once. The CDR3 DNA sequence: TGTGCCAGCAGTACCCACCTAGGACTAGCGGGAGGCAATGAGCAGTTCTTC. Translated, it gives CASSTHLGLAGGNEQFF. The J gene is TRBJ2-1, the V gene TRBV6-1; TRBD2 agrees at 14 bases. V was pared by 5 bases and J by 6 bases, with 9 bases of the junction left unmatched. The CDR3 is 17 residues long. In germline, CDR1 is MNHNS, CDR2 SASEGT.

This clonotype was detected ten times or more. The chain is built from TRBV28 and TRBJ1-2; possible D gene TRBD1, 6 bases. V lost 7 bases and J lost 8, with 20 bases in between. CDR3 length: 14 amino acids. Germline loops: CDR1 MDHEN, CDR2 SYDVKM. CDR3 protein: CASKLGVQGKGYTF. The CDR3 region has the DNA TGTGCCAGCAAACTTGGGGTGCAGGGGAAAGGCTACACCTTC.